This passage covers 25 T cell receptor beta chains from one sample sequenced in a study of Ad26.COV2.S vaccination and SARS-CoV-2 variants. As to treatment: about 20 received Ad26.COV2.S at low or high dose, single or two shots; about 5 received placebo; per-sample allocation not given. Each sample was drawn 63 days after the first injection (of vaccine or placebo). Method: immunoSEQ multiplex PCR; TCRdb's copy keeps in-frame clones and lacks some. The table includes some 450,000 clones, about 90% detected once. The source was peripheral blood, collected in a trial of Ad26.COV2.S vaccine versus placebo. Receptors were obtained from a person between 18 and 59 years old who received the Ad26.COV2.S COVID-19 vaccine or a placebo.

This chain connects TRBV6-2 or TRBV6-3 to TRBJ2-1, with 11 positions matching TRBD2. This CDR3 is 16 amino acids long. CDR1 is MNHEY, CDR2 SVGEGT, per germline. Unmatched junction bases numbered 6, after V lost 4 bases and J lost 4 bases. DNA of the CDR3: TGTGCCAGCAGTTCCAAGACTAGCGGGACTTACAATGAGCAGTTCTTC. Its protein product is CASSSKTSGTYNEQFF.

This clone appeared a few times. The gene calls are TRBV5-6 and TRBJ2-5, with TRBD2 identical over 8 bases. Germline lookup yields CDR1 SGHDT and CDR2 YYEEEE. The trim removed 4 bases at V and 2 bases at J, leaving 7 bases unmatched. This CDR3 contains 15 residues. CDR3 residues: CASSGNSGAQETQYF. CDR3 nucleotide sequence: TGTGCCAGCAGCGGAAATAGCGGGGCACAAGAGACCCAGTACTTC.

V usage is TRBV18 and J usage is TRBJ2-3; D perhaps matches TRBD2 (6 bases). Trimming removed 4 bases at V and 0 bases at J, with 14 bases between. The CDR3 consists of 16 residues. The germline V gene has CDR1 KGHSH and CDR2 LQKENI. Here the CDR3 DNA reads TGTGCCAGCTCACGACCTACTAGCCCGAGCACAGATACGCAGTATTTT. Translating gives CASSRPTSPSTDTQYF.

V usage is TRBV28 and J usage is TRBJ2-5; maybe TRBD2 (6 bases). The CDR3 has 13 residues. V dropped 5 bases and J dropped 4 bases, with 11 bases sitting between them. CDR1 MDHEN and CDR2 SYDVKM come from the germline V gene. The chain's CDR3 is CASSTGRRETQYF. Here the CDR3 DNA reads TGTGCCAGCAGTACTGGGAGGCGAGAGACCCAGTACTTC.

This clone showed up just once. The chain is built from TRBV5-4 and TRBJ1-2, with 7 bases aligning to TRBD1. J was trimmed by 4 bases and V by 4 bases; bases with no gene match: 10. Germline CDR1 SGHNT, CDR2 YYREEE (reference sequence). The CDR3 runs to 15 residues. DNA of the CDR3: TGTGCCAGCAGCCCCGGGACAGCGGTCGGCTATGGCTACACCTTC. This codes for CASSPGTAVGYGYTF.

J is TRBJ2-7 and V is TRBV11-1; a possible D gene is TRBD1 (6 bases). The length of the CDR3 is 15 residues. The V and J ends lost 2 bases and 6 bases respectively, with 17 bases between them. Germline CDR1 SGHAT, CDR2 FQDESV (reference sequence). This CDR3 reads CASSLTAGVHGEQYF. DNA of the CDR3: TGTGCCAGCAGCTTAACGGCAGGGGTCCATGGCGAGCAGTACTTC.

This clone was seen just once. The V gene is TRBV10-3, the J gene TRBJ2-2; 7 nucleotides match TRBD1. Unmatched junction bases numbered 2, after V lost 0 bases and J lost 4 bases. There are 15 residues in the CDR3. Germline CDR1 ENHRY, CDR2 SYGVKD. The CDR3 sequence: CAISESGQITGELFF. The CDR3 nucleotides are TGTGCCATCAGTGAGTCGGGACAGATCACCGGGGAGCTGTTTTTT.

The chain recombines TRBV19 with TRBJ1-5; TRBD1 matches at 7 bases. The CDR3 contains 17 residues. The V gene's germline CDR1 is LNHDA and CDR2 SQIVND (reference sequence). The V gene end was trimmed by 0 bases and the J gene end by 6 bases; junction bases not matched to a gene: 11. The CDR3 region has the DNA TGTGCCAGTAGTATAGATTCCACGGGACAGACACCTCAGCCCCAGCATTTT. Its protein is CASSIDSTGQTPQPQHF.

CDR3 residues: CASSFSGTDNEKLFF. The CDR3 DNA follows: TGCGCCAGCAGCTTCTCTGGGACAGATAATGAAAAACTGTTTTTT. The chain employs TRBV5-1 and TRBJ1-4; 7 bases fit TRBD1. Germline V lookup: CDR1 SGHRS, CDR2 YFSETQ. The CDR3 is 15 amino acids. V lost 2 bases to trimming and J lost 4 bases; unmatched junction nucleotides: 5.

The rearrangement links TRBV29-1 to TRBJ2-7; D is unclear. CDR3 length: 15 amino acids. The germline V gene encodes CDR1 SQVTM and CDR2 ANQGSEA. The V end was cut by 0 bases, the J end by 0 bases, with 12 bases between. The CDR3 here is CSVEDGQNYSYEQYF. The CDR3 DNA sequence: TGCAGCGTTGAAGACGGCCAGAATTACTCCTACGAGCAGTACTTC.

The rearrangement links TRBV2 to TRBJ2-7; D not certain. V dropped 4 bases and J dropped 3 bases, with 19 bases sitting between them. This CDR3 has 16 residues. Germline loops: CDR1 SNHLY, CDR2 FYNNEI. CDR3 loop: CASSARNRVSGYEQYF. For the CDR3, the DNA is TGTGCCAGCAGTGCTAGAAACAGAGTTAGTGGCTACGAGCAGTACTTC. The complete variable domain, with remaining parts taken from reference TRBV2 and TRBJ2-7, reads EPEVTQTPSHQVTQMGQEVILRCVPISNHLYFYWYRQILGQKVEFLVSFYNNEISEKSEIFDDQFSVERPDGSNFTLKIRSTKLEDSAMYFCASSARNRVSGYEQYFGPGTRLTVT.

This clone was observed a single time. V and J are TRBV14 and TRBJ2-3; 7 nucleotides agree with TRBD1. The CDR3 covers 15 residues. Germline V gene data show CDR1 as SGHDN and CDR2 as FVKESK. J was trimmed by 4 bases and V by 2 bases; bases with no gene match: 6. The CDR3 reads CASSQWGQGADTQYF. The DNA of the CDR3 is TGTGCCAGCAGCCAATGGGGGCAGGGGGCAGATACGCAGTATTTT.

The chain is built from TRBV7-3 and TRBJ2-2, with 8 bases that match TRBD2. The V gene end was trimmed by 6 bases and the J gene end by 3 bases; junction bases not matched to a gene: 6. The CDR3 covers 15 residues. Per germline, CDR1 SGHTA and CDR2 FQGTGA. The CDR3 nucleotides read TGTGCCAGCAGTTTAGCGGGACCCGACACCGGGGAGCTGTTTTTT. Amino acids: CASSLAGPDTGELFF.

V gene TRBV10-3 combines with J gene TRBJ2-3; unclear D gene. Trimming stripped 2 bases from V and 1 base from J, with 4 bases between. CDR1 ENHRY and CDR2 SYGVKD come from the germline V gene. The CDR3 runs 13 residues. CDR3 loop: CAISERGTDTQYF. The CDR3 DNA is TGTGCCATCAGTGAGAGGGGCACAGATACGCAGTATTTT.

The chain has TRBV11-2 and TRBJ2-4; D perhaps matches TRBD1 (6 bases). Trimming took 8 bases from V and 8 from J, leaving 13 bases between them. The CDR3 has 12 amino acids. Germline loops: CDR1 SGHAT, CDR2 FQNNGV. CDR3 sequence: CASQTGRDIQYF. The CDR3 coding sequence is TGTGCCAGCCAGACAGGACGAGACATTCAGTACTTC.

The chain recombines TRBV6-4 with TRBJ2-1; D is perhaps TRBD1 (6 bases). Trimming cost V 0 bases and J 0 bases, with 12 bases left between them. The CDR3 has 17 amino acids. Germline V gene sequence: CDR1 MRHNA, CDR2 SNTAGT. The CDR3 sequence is CASSDSGQGSSYNEQFF. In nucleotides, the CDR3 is TGTGCCAGCAGTGACTCGGGGCAGGGGAGCTCCTACAATGAGCAGTTCTTC.

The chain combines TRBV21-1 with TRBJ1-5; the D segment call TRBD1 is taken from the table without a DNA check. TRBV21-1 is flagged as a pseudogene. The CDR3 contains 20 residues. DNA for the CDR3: TGTGCCAGCAGCAAACCACTGGGGCTGACAGGGTCCTATAGCAATCAGCCCCAGCATTTT. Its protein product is CASSKPLGLTGSYSNQPQHF.

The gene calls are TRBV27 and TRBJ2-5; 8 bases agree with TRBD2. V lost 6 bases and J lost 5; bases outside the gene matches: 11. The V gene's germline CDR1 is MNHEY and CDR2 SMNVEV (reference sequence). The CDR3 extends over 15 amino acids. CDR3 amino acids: CASSLQRERGETQYF. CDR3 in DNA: TGTGCCAGCAGCCTCCAGCGGGAGAGAGGGGAGACCCAGTACTTC.

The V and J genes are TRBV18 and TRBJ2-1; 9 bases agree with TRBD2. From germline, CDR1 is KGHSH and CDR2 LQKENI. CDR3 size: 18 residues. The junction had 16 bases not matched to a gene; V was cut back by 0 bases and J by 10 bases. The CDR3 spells CASSPPNLGGGGLKEQFF. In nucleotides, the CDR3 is TGTGCCAGCTCACCACCGAACTTGGGCGGGGGGGGGCTCAAGGAGCAGTTCTTC.

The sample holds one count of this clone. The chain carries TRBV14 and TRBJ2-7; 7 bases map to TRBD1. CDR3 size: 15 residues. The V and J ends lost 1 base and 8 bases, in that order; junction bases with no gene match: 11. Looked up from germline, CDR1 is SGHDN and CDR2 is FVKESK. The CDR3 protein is CASSQADRVNFKQYF. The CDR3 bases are TGTGCCAGCAGCCAAGCCGACAGGGTGAATTTTAAGCAGTACTTC.

The CDR3 nucleotides are TGCAGCGTTGACGTTAACTATGGCTACACCTTC. This sequence encodes CSVDVNYGYTF. The chain uses TRBV29-1 and TRBJ1-2; D ambiguous. The CDR3 runs 11 residues. Looked up from germline, CDR1 is SQVTM and CDR2 is ANQGSEA. The V end lost 3 bases, the J end lost 1 base, and 3 bases lay between the germline ends.

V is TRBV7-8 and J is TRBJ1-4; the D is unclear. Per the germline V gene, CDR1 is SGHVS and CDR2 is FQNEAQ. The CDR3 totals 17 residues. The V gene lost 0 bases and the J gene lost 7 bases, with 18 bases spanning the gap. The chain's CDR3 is CASSLAVKGPRPEKLFF. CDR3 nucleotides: TGTGCCAGCAGCTTAGCGGTGAAGGGCCCCAGGCCTGAAAAACTGTTTTTT.

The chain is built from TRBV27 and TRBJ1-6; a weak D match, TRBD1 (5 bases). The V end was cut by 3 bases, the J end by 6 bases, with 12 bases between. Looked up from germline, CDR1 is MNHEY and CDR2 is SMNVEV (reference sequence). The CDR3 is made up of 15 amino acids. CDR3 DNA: TGTGCCAGCAGTTTGGGACGGAGTCTTAATTCACCCCTCCACTTT. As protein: CASSLGRSLNSPLHF.

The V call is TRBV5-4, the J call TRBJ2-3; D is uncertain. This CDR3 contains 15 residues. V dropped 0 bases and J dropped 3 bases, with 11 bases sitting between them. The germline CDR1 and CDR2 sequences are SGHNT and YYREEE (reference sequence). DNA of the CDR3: TGTGCCAGCAGCTTGGAACTCGCGCGGACAGATACGCAGTATTTT. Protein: CASSLELARTDTQYF.

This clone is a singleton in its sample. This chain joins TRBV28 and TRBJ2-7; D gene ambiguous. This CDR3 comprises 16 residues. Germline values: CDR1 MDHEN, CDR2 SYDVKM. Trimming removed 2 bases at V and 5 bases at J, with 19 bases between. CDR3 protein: CASSLNPPSDLDEQYF. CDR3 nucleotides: TGTGCCAGCAGTTTAAACCCGCCGAGCGATCTAGACGAGCAGTACTTC. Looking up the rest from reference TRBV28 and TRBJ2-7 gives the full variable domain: DVKVTQSSRYLVKRTGEKVFLECVQDMDHENMFWYRQDPGLGLRLIYFSYDVKMKEKGDIPEGYSVSREKKERFSLILESASTNQTSMYLCASSLNPPSDLDEQYFGPGTRLTVT.